What follows are 22 T cell receptor beta chains derived from one specimen sequenced in a study of cytomegalovirus exposure and HLA in healthy donors. 13 Jbeta primers and 60 Vbeta primers were used for the PCR. Here immunoSEQ multiplex PCR was the method, and the copy in TCRdb shows in-frame clones only, minus some. Counted here are 90,000 to 150,000 clones, 77% occurring once; the ten biggest clones make up roughly 11%. The sequencing input was PBMCs. All receptors come from a man between 40 and 49 years old in good health and CMV-seropositive.

The chain uses TRBV7-9 and TRBJ2-5; possible D gene TRBD1, 5 bases. The germline V gene has CDR1 SEHNR and CDR2 FQNEAQ (reference sequence). Trimming cost V 3 bases and J 5 bases, with 13 bases left between them. CDR3 size: 14 residues. CDR3 in amino acids: CASSFGQGQETQYF. In DNA form, the CDR3 reads TGTGCCAGCAGCTTTGGGCAGGGCCAGGAGACCCAGTACTTC.

The rearrangement joins TRBV7-3 to TRBJ2-1, with D possibly TRBD1 on 6 matching bases. Germline loops: CDR1 SGHTA, CDR2 FQGTGA. CDR3 length: 15 amino acids. V was clipped by 5 bases and J by 6 bases, with 17 bases between them. Here the CDR3 reads CASSKRQGPVNEQFF. The CDR3 coding sequence is TGTGCCAGCAGCAAAAGGCAGGGGCCTGTCAATGAGCAGTTCTTC.

The chain uses TRBV7-9 and TRBJ1-5; 9 bases line up with TRBD1. CDR1 and CDR2 (germline): SEHNR, FQNEAQ (reference sequence). Losses at the gene ends were 6 bases for V and 6 bases for J; bases not matched to a gene: 15. The CDR3 totals 17 residues. The CDR3, as DNA: TGTGCCAGCAGGAGCGCCGGGACAGGGAGGAGTAGTCAGCCCCAGCATTTT. Encoded protein: CASRSAGTGRSSQPQHF.

This rearrangement joins TRBV6-1 to TRBJ1-1; no clear D. The CDR3 is 14 residues long. Trimming took 7 bases from V and 4 from J, leaving 16 bases between them. Germline V gives CDR1 MNHNS, CDR2 SASEGT. The CDR3 sequence is CASILTALSTEAFF. CDR3 coding DNA: TGTGCCAGCATTCTAACAGCCTTGAGCACTGAAGCTTTCTTT.

This clone was seen a handful of times. The CDR3 region has the DNA TGTGCCAGCAGCCCTTTTGGGGGGGCATCGGGCAATGAGCAGTTCTTC. Amino acid sequence: CASSPFGGASGNEQFF. The chain couples TRBV4-2 to TRBJ2-1; maybe TRBD2 (7 bases). The CDR3 spans 16 residues. The V gene's germline CDR1 is LGHNA and CDR2 YNFKEQ. V dropped 4 bases and J dropped 6 bases, with 19 bases sitting between them.

In its sample, this clone was seen once. The chain carries TRBV5-8 and TRBJ2-1; D perhaps matches TRBD2 (5 bases). The V gene's germline CDR1 is SGHTS and CDR2 YDEGEE. The V and J ends lost 7 bases and 6 bases respectively, with 14 bases between them. CDR3 length: 13 residues. The CDR3 loop reads CASQILAGNEQFF. The CDR3 region has the DNA TGTGCCAGCCAGATACTGGCGGGCAATGAGCAGTTCTTC. Based on the CDR3 plus reference TRBV5-8 and TRBJ2-1, the full variable domain is EAGVTQSPTHLIKTRGQQATLRCSPISGHTSVYWYQQALGLGLQFLLWYDEGEERNRGNFPPRFSGRQFPNYSSELNVNALELEDSALYLCASQILAGNEQFFGPGTRLTVL.

The V gene is TRBV28, the J gene TRBJ1-4; D unclear. CDR1 and CDR2 from the germline V gene are MDHEN and SYDVKM. V dropped 6 bases and J dropped 8 bases, with 13 bases sitting between them. There are 13 residues in the CDR3. CDR3 in amino acids: CASSLVRGEKLFF. DNA of the CDR3: TGTGCCAGCAGCCTGGTCCGAGGGGAAAAACTGTTTTTT.

This clone was observed a few times. The same CDR3 is also encoded by other DNA sequences in this sample. The chain employs TRBV2 and TRBJ2-7; tentative D call: TRBD1 (6 bases). The germline V gene encodes CDR1 SNHLY and CDR2 FYNNEI. The CDR3 contains 13 residues. Deletions cut 1 base from V and 2 bases from J, with 6 bases between. The CDR3 nucleotides are TGTGCCAGCAGTGAAGACAGGGCCTACGAGCAGTACTTC. This translates into CASSEDRAYEQYF.

The chain couples TRBV23-1 to TRBJ1-1; D gene uncertain. TRBV23-1 falls under the ORF class, with uncertain function. V lost 0 bases to trimming and J lost 4 bases, with 15 bases between them. This CDR3 comprises 16 residues. The CDR3 spells CASSQSPGKGVTEAFF. The CDR3 DNA reads as TGCGCCAGCAGTCAATCGCCAGGTAAAGGTGTCACTGAAGCTTTCTTT.

The chain uses TRBV6-1 and TRBJ2-1; perhaps TRBD1 as D (5 bases). V lost 3 bases and J lost 10, with 16 bases in between. The V gene's germline CDR1 is MNHNS and CDR2 SASEGT. The CDR3 has 14 amino acids. CDR3 region: CASSDRTRVREQFF. The CDR3 DNA reads TGTGCCAGCAGTGACAGAACCAGGGTAAGGGAGCAGTTCTTC.

The chain links TRBV11-2 to TRBJ1-2, with D perhaps matching TRBD1 (5 bases). CDR1 and CDR2 from the germline V gene are SGHAT and FQNNGV. The CDR3 spans 17 residues. Trimming shortened V by 1 base and J by 0 bases, and 15 bases separated the two germline ends. CDR3 amino acids: CASSLGPRGNTNYGYTF. The DNA for the CDR3 is TGTGCCAGCAGCTTAGGTCCACGGGGGAATACTAACTATGGCTACACCTTC.

This clone was recorded a few times. The V gene is TRBV6-1, the J gene TRBJ2-7, with 8 bases aligning to TRBD1. Germline CDR1 is MNHNS and CDR2 is SASEGT. The CDR3 length is 16 residues. The J segment lost 7 bases and the V segment lost 2 bases, leaving 13 bases of the junction unmatched. CDR3 in amino acids: CASSETRGRISLEQYF. The DNA for the CDR3 is TGTGCCAGCAGTGAAACCAGGGGGCGCATAAGTTTGGAGCAGTACTTC.

This chain connects TRBV27 to TRBJ2-2; 9 bases line up with TRBD1. The length of the CDR3 is 16 residues. Germline CDR1 MNHEY, CDR2 SMNVEV (reference sequence). The J segment lost 0 bases and the V segment lost 6 bases, leaving 5 bases of the junction unmatched. The CDR3 DNA reads TGTGCCAGCAGCAAAAACAGGGGGCCGAACACCGGGGAGCTGTTTTTT. Residues: CASSKNRGPNTGELFF.

The genes are TRBV4-3 and TRBJ2-2; D not resolved. The CDR3 spans 15 residues. Trimming cost V 2 bases and J 1 base, with 8 bases left between them. Germline assignment: CDR1 LGHNA and CDR2 YSLEER. The CDR3 nucleotides are TGCGCCAGCAGCCAATCCCAGGTGAACACCGGGGAGCTGTTTTTT. Translated: CASSQSQVNTGELFF.

The chain couples TRBV6-4 to TRBJ2-3; 10 bases are a match to TRBD1. CDR3 length: 16 amino acids. V shed 0 bases and J 1 base; nucleotides not matched to a gene: 1. Germline CDR1 and CDR2: MRHNA and SNTAGT. CDR3 amino acids: CASSDSTGGGTDTQYF. The CDR3 DNA is TGTGCCAGCAGTGACTCGACAGGGGGCGGCACAGATACGCAGTATTTT.

The CDR3 region has the DNA TGTGCCAGCAGCCAAGGTACCGGGACAGGGGGTCCTCCTGAGCAGTACTTC. This encodes CASSQGTGTGGPPEQYF. The chain employs TRBV4-2 and TRBJ2-7, with 11 bases matching TRBD1. The CDR3 has 17 amino acids. After removal of 1 base from V and 7 bases from J, the junction contained 12 bases not matched to a gene. Germline-derived CDR1 and CDR2 are LGHNA and YNFKEQ.

The CDR3 here is CASSLSGQNYGYTF. For the CDR3, the DNA is TGTGCCAGCTCACTATCGGGACAGAACTATGGCTACACCTTC. J is TRBJ1-2 and V is TRBV18; 7 bases fit TRBD1. V was pared by 4 bases and J by 2 bases, with 4 bases of the junction left unmatched. Germline CDR1 is KGHSH and CDR2 is LQKENI. This CDR3 is built from 14 residues. Full variable domain (remainder filled in from reference TRBV18 and TRBJ1-2): NAGVMQNPRHLVRRRGQEARLRCSPMKGHSHVYWYRQLPEEGLKFMVYLQKENIIDESGMPKERFSAEFPKEGPSILRIQQVVRGDSAAYFCASSLSGQNYGYTFGSGTRLTVV.

The rearrangement links TRBV19 to TRBJ1-5; D perhaps matches TRBD1 (5 bases). Germline V gene sequence: CDR1 LNHDA, CDR2 SQIVND (reference sequence). Trimming took off 3 bases at V and 5 bases at J, with 8 bases between the two ends. The CDR3 loop spans 13 amino acids. CDR3 sequence (DNA): TGTGCCAGTAGTATGGGACTCCATCAGCCCCAGCATTTT. Translated: CASSMGLHQPQHF.

The chain joins TRBV5-6 to TRBJ1-2; no firm D call. Trimming cost V 3 bases and J 2 bases, with 14 bases left between them. Germline CDR1 SGHDT, CDR2 YYEEEE. The CDR3 is 15 residues long. The CDR3 reads CASSSKPPGNYGYTF. In nucleotides, the CDR3 is TGTGCCAGCAGCTCGAAACCCCCAGGAAACTATGGCTACACCTTC.

The sample holds many counts of this clone. The chain employs TRBV25-1 and TRBJ2-3; 14 bases fit TRBD2. V lost 4 bases to trimming and J lost 0 bases; unmatched junction nucleotides: 3. Germline V gene data show CDR1 as MGHDK and CDR2 as SYGVNS. The CDR3 is 17 amino acids. The DNA for the CDR3 is TGTGCCAGCAGTGTGGGACTAGCGGGGGCTAGCACAGATACGCAGTATTTT. Its protein product is CASSVGLAGASTDTQYF.

The rearrangement uses TRBV15 and TRBJ1-6; D gene uncertain. Germline V gives CDR1 LNHNV, CDR2 YYDKDF (reference sequence). V gave up 1 base and J gave up 7 bases, with 14 bases separating them. The CDR3 totals 16 residues. CDR3 DNA: TGTGCCACCAGCAGAGGACCGGGGAGAGGCAATTCACCCCTCCACTTT. This sequence encodes CATSRGPGRGNSPLHF.

The CDR3 DNA reads as TGTGCCAGCAGCCGGGACAGCTATGGCTACACCTTC. Translation gives CASSRDSYGYTF. The rearrangement uses TRBV16 and TRBJ1-2, with 7 bases identical to TRBD1. The germline V gene encodes CDR1 KGHSY and CDR2 FQNENV. The CDR3 spans 12 residues. J lost 4 bases, V lost 4 bases, and 0 bases had no gene match.